These 3 T cell receptor beta chains were all obtained from the same sample, sequenced in a study of radiotherapy plus CTLA-4 blockade in lung cancer. Repertoires were generated with immunoSEQ multiplex PCR, while TCRdb's copy carries only in-frame clones and drops some. The repertoire holds approximately 49,000 clones, with more than 75% as singletons. This specimen consisted of peripheral blood, obtained from a patient treated with radiotherapy plus ipilimumab. Source of these receptors: a human donor with non-small cell lung cancer whose response to radiotherapy plus ipilimumab could not be evaluated.

This chain links TRBV2 with TRBJ2-1; 10 nucleotides match TRBD2. Per the germline V gene, CDR1 is SNHLY and CDR2 is FYNNEI. V dropped 5 bases and J dropped 3; count of bases not matched to a gene: 4. This CDR3 comprises 15 residues. The CDR3 sequence is CASSPSSGSYNEQFF. CDR3 nucleotide sequence: TGTGCCAGCAGTCCTTCTAGCGGGAGCTACAATGAGCAGTTCTTC.

V usage is TRBV7-6 and J usage is TRBJ1-1, with a weak D call TRBD1 (6 bases). The V gene lost 3 bases and the J gene lost 1 base, with 12 bases spanning the gap. CDR1 and CDR2 from the germline V gene are SGHVS and FNYEAQ. This CDR3 region has 15 residues. The CDR3 nucleotides are TGTGCCAGCAGCTTTGACAGGATACCGAACACTGAAGCTTTCTTT. It translates to CASSFDRIPNTEAFF.

This clone has only one observation. V usage is TRBV6-6 and J usage is TRBJ2-5, with 13 bases aligning to TRBD2. The CDR3 is 15 amino acids. After removal of 6 bases from V and 3 bases from J, the junction contained 4 bases not matched to a gene. Looked up from germline, CDR1 is MNHNY and CDR2 is SVGAGI (reference sequence). The DNA for the CDR3 is TGTGCCAGCAGCCCGGGACTAGCGGGGAAAGAGACCCAGTACTTC. It is translated as CASSPGLAGKETQYF.